The 4 T cell receptor beta chains below come from one sample, sequenced in a study of blood T cell repertoires in COVID-19. Assay used: immunoSEQ multiplex PCR; TCRdb lists only in-frame clones, some missing. The sample has 50,000 to 60,000 clones, around 81% seen once. The sequenced sample was peripheral blood. Receptors were obtained from a man aged 65 to 79 with active COVID-19.

This rearrangement joins TRBV27 to TRBJ2-1; 9 bases line up with TRBD2. Trimming cost V 6 bases and J 2 bases; bases outside gene matches: 11. The CDR3 covers 17 residues. CDR1 is MNHEY and CDR2 is SMNVEV in the germline V gene (reference sequence). Here the CDR3 reads CASRNPGGGATYNEQFF. The DNA for the CDR3 is TGTGCCAGCAGGAACCCTGGCGGGGGGGCAACCTACAATGAGCAGTTCTTC.

The chain carries TRBV2 and TRBJ1-2; no firm D call. Trimming shortened V by 0 bases and J by 8 bases, and 10 bases separated the two germline ends. CDR1 SNHLY and CDR2 FYNNEI come from the germline V gene. The CDR3 consists of 13 residues. The CDR3 DNA reads TGTGCCAGCAGTGAAGCGGTCGGGAACGGCTACACCTTC. Translating it yields CASSEAVGNGYTF.

The rearrangement joins TRBV15 to TRBJ1-4; D is undetermined. V lost 1 base, J lost 6 bases, and 15 bases lay in between. Germline CDR1 is LNHNV and CDR2 is YYDKDF (reference sequence). The CDR3 length is 16 residues. CDR3 nucleotides: TGTGCCACCAGCAGAGCCGGGAGCCCGTGGGATGAAAAACTGTTTTTT. Its protein is CATSRAGSPWDEKLFF.

J is TRBJ1-4 and V is TRBV7-6; D may be TRBD1 (5 bases). CDR1 SGHVS and CDR2 FNYEAQ come from the germline V gene. The CDR3 is 15 residues long. V lost 3 bases to trimming and J lost 8 bases, with 16 bases between them. This chain's CDR3 is CASSFIGQPEEKLFF. The CDR3 DNA follows: TGTGCCAGCAGCTTTATCGGACAACCGGAGGAAAAACTGTTTTTT.